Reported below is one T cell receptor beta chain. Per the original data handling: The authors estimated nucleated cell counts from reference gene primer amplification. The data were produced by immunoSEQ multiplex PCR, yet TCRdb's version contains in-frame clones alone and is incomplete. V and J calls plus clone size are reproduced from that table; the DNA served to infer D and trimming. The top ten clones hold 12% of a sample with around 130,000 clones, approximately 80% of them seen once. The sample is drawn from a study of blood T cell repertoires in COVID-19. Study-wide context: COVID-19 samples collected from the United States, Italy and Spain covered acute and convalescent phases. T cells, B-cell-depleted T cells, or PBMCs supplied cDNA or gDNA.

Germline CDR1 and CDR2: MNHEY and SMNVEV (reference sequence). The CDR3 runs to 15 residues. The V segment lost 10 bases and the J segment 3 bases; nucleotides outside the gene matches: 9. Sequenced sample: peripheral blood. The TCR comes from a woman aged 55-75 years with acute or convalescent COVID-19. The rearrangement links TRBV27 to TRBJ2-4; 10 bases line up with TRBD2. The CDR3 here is CATRGLAENKNIQYF. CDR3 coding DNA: TGTGCCACCAGAGGACTAGCGGAGAACAAAAACATTCAGTACTTC.